The next 12 T cell receptor beta chains were all read from a single sample in a study of graft-versus-host responses after intestinal transplantation. Libraries were prepared by immunoSEQ multiplex PCR; TCRdb keeps only in-frame clonotypes and omits some of them. The repertoire has more than 100,000 clones, about 93% of them found once; the top ten carry more than 0.1%. No antigen has been identified for these receptors. Sequences were derived from unstimulated CD4+ T cells sorted from spleen or lymph node cells, sampled before intestinal transplant. These receptors came from a human donor who received an intestinal transplant.

This chain connects TRBV30 to TRBJ2-6, with a possible D match to TRBD1 (5 bases). CDR3 length: 15 amino acids. Per germline, CDR1 GTSNPN and CDR2 SVGIG (reference sequence). Deletions cut 2 bases from V and 1 base from J, with 9 bases between. DNA of the CDR3: TGTGCCTGGAGTACAGGTTCATCTGGGGCCAACGTCCTGACTTTC. It is translated as CAWSTGSSGANVLTF.

This clone was found once. The genes are TRBV28 and TRBJ2-1; TRBD2 is a possible D gene (5 bases). V gave up 8 bases and J gave up 11 bases, with 10 bases separating them. The CDR3 length is 10 residues. Germline CDR1 reads MDHEN; CDR2 reads SYDVKM. The CDR3 spells CASHNGKQFF. The CDR3 DNA follows: TGTGCCAGCCATAACGGGAAGCAGTTCTTC.

The gene calls are TRBV12-5 and TRBJ1-5; D call uncertain. Between the trimmed V and J ends, which lost 4 bases and 6 bases, there was a span of 13 bases. CDR1 and CDR2 from the germline V gene are LGHNT and FRNRAP. The CDR3 contains 14 residues. CDR3 sequence (DNA): TGTGCTAGTGGTTCCGGGCAGGTTGGTCAGCCCCAGCATTTT. Translated: CASGSGQVGQPQHF.

CDR3 in amino acids: CASSPRGTSGLYNEQFF. The CDR3 nucleotides are TGCGCCAGCAGCCCGCGAGGGACTAGCGGGCTTTACAATGAGCAGTTCTTC. V usage is TRBV5-1 and J usage is TRBJ2-1; 12 bases fit TRBD2. The CDR3 is made up of 17 amino acids. The V segment lost 4 bases and the J segment 4 bases; nucleotides outside the gene matches: 9. Germline V gene sequence: CDR1 SGHRS, CDR2 YFSETQ.

CDR3: CATPEQDTGELFF. CDR3 coding DNA: TGTGCCACCCCCGAACAGGACACCGGGGAGCTGTTTTTT. This chain links TRBV7-9 with TRBJ2-2, with D possibly matching TRBD1 (5 bases). This CDR3 has 13 residues. Germline V gene sequence: CDR1 SEHNR, CDR2 FQNEAQ (reference sequence). V lost 10 bases, J lost 3 bases, and 12 bases lay in between.

In its sample, this clone was seen once. This chain uses TRBV2 with TRBJ1-2; D ambiguous. CDR3 size: 11 residues. Germline CDR1 is SNHLY and CDR2 is FYNNEI. V lost 4 bases and J lost 8, with 8 bases in between. The CDR3: CASSVWTGYTF. Written as DNA, the CDR3 is TGTGCCAGCAGTGTTTGGACGGGCTACACCTTC.

J is TRBJ2-1 and V is TRBV9; 8 bases match TRBD1. The CDR3 spans 17 residues. Trimming at V came to 4 bases and at J to 6 bases, leaving 15 bases not matched to a gene. The germline CDR1 and CDR2 sequences are SGDLS and YYNGEE. The CDR3 bases are TGTGCCAGCAGCTTACGGACAGGGCCGGGGGTAGGCAATGAGCAGTTCTTC. It codes for CASSLRTGPGVGNEQFF.

Concerning this clone itself: The same CDR3 arises from other DNA sequences in this sample as well. This sequence joins TRBV5-1 and TRBJ1-5, with D possibly being TRBD1 (5 bases). With 2 bases removed from V and 2 bases from J, the gap between germline ends came to 8 bases. Germline-derived CDR1 and CDR2 are SGHRS and YFSETQ. This CDR3 comprises 14 residues. The CDR3 loop reads CASSLTGGNQPQHF. CDR3 coding DNA: TGCGCCAGCAGCTTAACAGGAGGCAATCAGCCCCAGCATTTT.

The genes are TRBV10-3 and TRBJ2-7, with 11 nucleotides matching TRBD2. CDR3 length: 16 residues. V lost 8 bases and J lost 2; bases outside the gene matches: 11. CDR1 and CDR2 (germline): ENHRY, SYGVKD. The CDR3, as DNA: TGTGCCATCCATCTGGGACTAGCGGCAACCCCCTACGAGCAGTACTTC. Translation: CAIHLGLAATPYEQYF.

The rearrangement links TRBV2 to TRBJ2-3; unclear D gene. This CDR3 region has 11 residues. CDR1 SNHLY and CDR2 FYNNEI come from the germline V gene. V was clipped by 5 bases and J by 2 bases, with 2 bases between them. CDR3 sequence (DNA): TGTGCCAGCAGTTCCACAGATACGCAGTATTTT. Its protein is CASSSTDTQYF.

Concerning this clone itself: Other DNA sequences in this sample translate to the same CDR3. The chain has TRBV6-1 and TRBJ1-1; D unresolved. Germline assignment: CDR1 MNHNS and CDR2 SASEGT. The germline V and J ends were trimmed by 0 bases and 2 bases, with 7 bases remaining between them. The length of the CDR3 is 14 residues. In nucleotides, the CDR3 is TGTGCCAGCAGTGAAGCGGGGAGAAACACTGAAGCTTTCTTT. Protein product: CASSEAGRNTEAFF.

The rearrangement links TRBV9 to TRBJ2-3; D possibly matches TRBD1 or TRBD2 (6 bases each). V was shortened by 0 bases and J by 1 base, with 15 bases between the two germline ends. From germline, CDR1 is SGDLS and CDR2 YYNGEE. This CDR3 region has 17 residues. CDR3 sequence reads: CASSVGGGLRGTDTQYF. CDR3 DNA sequence: TGTGCCAGCAGCGTAGGAGGGGGGCTGAGGGGCACAGATACGCAGTATTTT.